The clone carrying this T cell receptor beta chain turned up a few times. As yet, its antigen is unknown. These data come from a study of blood T cells in healthy people across ages. Study conclusions and caveats: Investigators treated diversity estimates from one million T cells as underestimates.

A minimum of 6 micrograms of total RNA was extracted per sample. Germline V gene data show CDR1 as SGHDT and CDR2 as YYEEEE. The V and J ends lost 4 bases and 6 bases, in that order; junction bases with no gene match: 8. The CDR3 totals 15 residues. The second PCR ran about 7 to 12 cycles with a sample-barcoded 5' primer and J-beta primers. Sequencing of every sample gave 2.5 million or more CDR3-containing paired-end reads. TCRdb ran MiXCR on the 5' RACE reads and lists one entry per CDR3 protein. Among roughly 1,500,000 distinct CDR3 sequences listed, about 31% were seen once. The clonotype originates from a woman aged 25 to 39 in good health. V usage is TRBV5-6 and J usage is TRBJ2-1; 9 bases align to TRBD2. The sequencing sample was made of blood. CDR3 bases: TGTGCCAGCAGCGGAGGGACTAGCCCTCTCAATGAGCAGTTCTTC. Protein product: CASSGGTSPLNEQFF.